This is a list of T cell receptor beta chains from one sample in a study of T-cell memory formation after mild COVID-19. TCRdb itself ran the 5' RACE reads through MiXCR, one entry per CDR3 protein. The sample lists fewer than 700,000 distinct CDR3 sequences; roughly 18% were seen once. The specimen sequenced was PBMCs or a T cell subset sorted from them (not recorded which). Every receptor here comes from an adult woman who had mild COVID-19 (a few samples of this study predate the infection). Cell type and time point are not known. Each CDR3 is given with its conserved first and last residue. The order of the fields is D gene, J gene, V gene, CDR3 protein. D genes are given only for firm matches.

>TRBD2|TRBJ2-3|TRBV6-2/TRBV6-3
CASAQPGLLSADTQYF
>TRBD2|TRBJ2-1|TRBV7-9
CASSPRTSGIYNEQFF
>.|TRBJ2-7|TRBV18
CASSPGAERQGRGYEQYF
>TRBD2|TRBJ2-7|TRBV6-5
CASSYVAGTSYEQYF
>.|TRBJ1-2|TRBV7-8
CASSLTGARGYTF
>.|TRBJ2-5|TRBV29-1
CSVEPTGETQYF
>.|TRBJ2-3|TRBV5-1
CASSAGVSTDTQYF
>.|TRBJ2-7|TRBV5-5
CASSFNAAAKYEQYF
>.|TRBJ2-2|TRBV5-1
CASSFRTTSGGELFF
>.|TRBJ2-3|TRBV7-3
CASSPFLASAIDTQYF
>.|TRBJ1-6|TRBV27
CASGAHSESPLHF
>.|TRBJ2-3|TRBV5-6
CASSERQTTDTQYF
>.|TRBJ2-5|TRBV6-5
CASSPSTGLRETQYF
>.|TRBJ1-1|TRBV25-1
CASSESSGGRTAEAFF
>TRBD1|TRBJ1-1|TRBV30
CAWILRGREAFF
>.|TRBJ2-5|TRBV5-1
CASSQQGDIETQYF
>TRBD1|TRBJ2-1|TRBV6-2/TRBV6-3
CATRSGRQGHNEQFF
>.|TRBJ2-1|TRBV24-1
CATSGPSIAARAVDEQFF
>.|TRBJ2-3|TRBV6-1
CASSEDITRTDTQYF
>.|TRBJ2-7|TRBV12-3/TRBV12-4
CASSFPKKSYEQYF
>TRBD1|TRBJ1-4|TRBV5-1
CASSLVGTGGEKLFF
>.|TRBJ2-1|TRBV5-4
CASSLQGGPYNEQFF
>TRBD1|TRBJ1-1|TRBV3-1
CASTTGGTEAFF
>.|TRBJ1-1|TRBV11-2
CASSLYGDITEAFF
>.|TRBJ2-3|TRBV7-6
CASSLGDFTDTQYF
>.|TRBJ2-3|TRBV5-4
CASRLTVGSTDTQYF
>.|TRBJ2-2|TRBV6-2/TRBV6-3
CASRQTNTGELFF
>TRBD2|TRBJ2-1|TRBV12-3/TRBV12-4
CASSHIPGGEQFF
>TRBD2|TRBJ2-2|TRBV25-1
CASSEDGRAAGELFF
>.|TRBJ2-1|TRBV20-1
CSAPLRGSVFYNEQFF
>TRBD2|TRBJ2-3|TRBV7-2
CASSRFGGASGRAVDTQYF
>.|TRBJ2-1|TRBV7-9
CASSSGVGGYNEQFF
>.|TRBJ2-3|TRBV7-9
CAGRRERDTDTQYF
>.|TRBJ1-2|TRBV2
CASSEFRGLDYGYTF
>.|TRBJ2-2|TRBV4-2
CASSQDGGRDTGELFF
>TRBD2|TRBJ2-1|TRBV7-2
CASTRAGGPVEQFF
>.|TRBJ1-1|TRBV7-2
CASSSHLGNTEAFF
>.|TRBJ1-2|TRBV20-1
CSAQTGSQGYTF
>.|TRBJ2-3|TRBV12-3/TRBV12-4
CASGQDTQYF
>.|TRBJ2-3|TRBV7-6
CASSLRAVASTDTQYF
>.|TRBJ2-4|TRBV10-3
CAISESELLWELAKNIQYF
>TRBD1|TRBJ2-5|TRBV7-9
CASSYRGPEETQYF
>.|TRBJ2-2|TRBV7-8
CASSLVDSTNTGELFF
>TRBD2|TRBJ2-1|TRBV4-1
CASSQLSGVNNEQFF
>TRBD1|TRBJ2-7|TRBV9
CASSVEGTGPYEQYF
>.|TRBJ2-1|TRBV4-3
CASSQVLSGDNNEQFF
>.|TRBJ2-7|TRBV2
CASSDPPRNYEQYF